The text below deals with one T cell receptor (beta chain). Its antigen is currently unknown. This record comes from a study of cytomegalovirus exposure and HLA in healthy donors. Study as a whole: The roughly 120 validation repertoires matched the approximately 670 first-cohort repertoires in platform, a later analysis reported. Study observations and caveats: CMV antigen specificity was confirmed in vitro for three CMV-associated chains. One later analysis, an examination of the 120 validation repertoires, found that first-cohort TCR clusters tended to co-occur in them.

Libraries were prepared by immunoSEQ multiplex PCR; TCRdb keeps only in-frame clonotypes and omits some of them. This table holds about 120,000 clones, 88% found once. Germline CDR1 is SGDLS and CDR2 is YYNGEE. The CDR3 covers 15 residues. V lost 4 bases and J lost 7; bases outside the gene matches: 8. V usage is TRBV9 and J usage is TRBJ1-6, with 7 positions matching TRBD1. Source material: PBMCs. The source is a man between 18 and 29 years old in good health and CMV-seropositive. The CDR3 bases are TGTGCCAGCAGCAAACGGGACAGCCAGAATTCACCCCTCCACTTT. Translation gives CASSKRDSQNSPLHF.